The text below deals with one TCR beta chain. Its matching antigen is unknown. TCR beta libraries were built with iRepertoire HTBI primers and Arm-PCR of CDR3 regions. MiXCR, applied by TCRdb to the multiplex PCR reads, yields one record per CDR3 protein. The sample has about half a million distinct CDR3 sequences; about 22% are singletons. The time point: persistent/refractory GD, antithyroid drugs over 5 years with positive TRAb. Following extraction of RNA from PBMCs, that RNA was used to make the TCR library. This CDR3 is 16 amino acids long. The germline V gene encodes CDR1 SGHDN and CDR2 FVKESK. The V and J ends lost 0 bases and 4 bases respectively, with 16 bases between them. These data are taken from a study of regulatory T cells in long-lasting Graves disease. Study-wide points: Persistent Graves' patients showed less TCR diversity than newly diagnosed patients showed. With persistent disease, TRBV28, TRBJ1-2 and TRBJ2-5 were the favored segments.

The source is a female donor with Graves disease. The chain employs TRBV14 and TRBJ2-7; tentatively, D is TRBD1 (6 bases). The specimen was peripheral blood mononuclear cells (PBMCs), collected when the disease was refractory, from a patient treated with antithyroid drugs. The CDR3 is CASSQDSAGEWYEQYF. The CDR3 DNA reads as TGTGCCAGCAGCCAAGACTCCGCAGGGGAATGGTACGAGCAGTACTTC.